The rows below give T cell receptor beta chains drawn from one sample of a study of CD8 T cells in Susac syndrome. TCRdb fed the immunoSEQ multiplex PCR reads into MiXCR, producing one record per CDR3 protein. The sample contains about 180,000 distinct CDR3 sequences, approximately 96% of which appear only once. Sequencing was carried out using CD4+ T cells from PBMCs. The receptors were gathered from a human donor with multiple sclerosis. The CDR3 runs from the conserved cysteine through the conserved F or W. A D gene is named only where the DNA matches it firmly. A clone size is listed for some rows: how often the clone was seen (once, few, many), or a class if it is expanded.

V gene	J gene	D gene	clone size	CDR3 protein	CDR3 DNA
TRBV27	TRBJ2-1	TRBD2	NA	CASSLGLAGSWANEQFF	TGTGCCAGCAGTTTGGGACTAGCGGGGAGTTGGGCCAATGAGCAGTTCTTC
TRBV24-1	TRBJ1-2	TRBD1	NA	CATSDSGTGNGYTF	TGTGCCACCAGTGATTCCGGGACAGGGAATGGCTACACCTTC
TRBV30	TRBJ1-1	NA	NA	CAWSVDGFEAFF	TGTGCCTGGAGTGTAGACGGATTTGAAGCTTTCTTT
TRBV15	TRBJ2-5	NA	NA	CATSRRLTDQETQYF	TGTGCCACCAGCAGACGTCTAACGGACCAAGAGACCCAGTACTTC
TRBV28	TRBJ2-7	NA	NA	CASSFPLPKWSEQYF	TGTGCCAGCAGTTTTCCCTTACCGAAGTGGTCCGAGCAGTACTTC
TRBV7-9	TRBJ1-1	TRBD1	NA	CASSLGSGTGGTEAFF	TGTGCCAGCAGCCTAGGGTCCGGGACAGGGGGCACTGAAGCTTTCTTT
TRBV5-4	TRBJ2-3	NA	NA	CASSNPPGWDTDTQYF	TGTGCCAGCAGCAACCCGCCGGGGTGGGACACAGATACGCAGTATTTT
TRBV7-9	TRBJ1-1	NA	NA	CASSPHKARPDEAFF	TGTGCCAGCAGCCCCCATAAGGCCAGACCAGATGAAGCTTTCTTT
TRBV6-2/TRBV6-3	TRBJ1-1	NA	once	CASTDNGGHTEAFF	TGTGCCAGCACCGATAACGGGGGCCACACTGAAGCTTTCTTT
TRBV15	TRBJ2-1	TRBD2	NA	CATSREVSSGGEQFF	TGTGCCACCAGCAGAGAAGTCAGTAGCGGGGGTGAGCAGTTCTTC
TRBV3-1	TRBJ1-2	TRBD1	NA	CASRPQGVNYGYTF	TGTGCCAGCAGGCCACAGGGGGTGAACTATGGCTACACCTTC
TRBV12-3/TRBV12-4	TRBJ2-7	NA	NA	CASTRGASYEQYF	TGTGCCAGCACTCGGGGGGCTTCCTACGAGCAGTACTTC
TRBV5-6	TRBJ2-6	NA	NA	CASSLPGSGANVLTF	TGTGCCAGCAGCTTGCCAGGCTCTGGGGCCAACGTCCTGACTTTC
TRBV7-9	TRBJ2-3	TRBD2	once	CASSPPSGGLDTQYF	TGTGCCAGCAGCCCTCCCAGCGGGGGATTAGATACGCAGTATTTT
TRBV29-1	TRBJ2-7	TRBD1	once	CSVTYRGTVEQYF	TGCAGCGTTACTTACAGGGGGACCGTCGAGCAGTACTTC
TRBV5-1	TRBJ2-5	NA	NA	CASSLRGVLQETQYF	TGCGCCAGCAGCTTGAGGGGAGTTCTTCAGGAGACCCAGTACTTC
TRBV3-1	TRBJ2-7	TRBD1	NA	CASSLSGTGIYEQYF	TGTGCCAGCAGCCTCTCCGGGACAGGAATTTACGAGCAGTACTTC
TRBV14	TRBJ2-5	TRBD2	NA	CASSQEQRGVQETQYF	TGTGCCAGCAGCCAAGAACAGCGGGGGGTCCAAGAGACCCAGTACTTC